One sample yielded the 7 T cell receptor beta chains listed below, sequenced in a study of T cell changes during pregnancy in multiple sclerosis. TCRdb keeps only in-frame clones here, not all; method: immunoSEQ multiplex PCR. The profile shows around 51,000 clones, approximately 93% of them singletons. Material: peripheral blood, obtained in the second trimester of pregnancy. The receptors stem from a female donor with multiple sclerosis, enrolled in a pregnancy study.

The CDR3 spells CASSTGTGTYGYTF. The CDR3 bases are TGTGCCAGCAGTACCGGGACAGGGACCTATGGCTACACCTTC. The V and J genes are TRBV28 and TRBJ1-2, with 9 positions matching TRBD1. The J segment lost 4 bases and the V segment lost 5 bases, leaving 5 bases of the junction unmatched. The CDR3 spans 14 residues. Germline V CDR1 and CDR2: MDHEN, SYDVKM.

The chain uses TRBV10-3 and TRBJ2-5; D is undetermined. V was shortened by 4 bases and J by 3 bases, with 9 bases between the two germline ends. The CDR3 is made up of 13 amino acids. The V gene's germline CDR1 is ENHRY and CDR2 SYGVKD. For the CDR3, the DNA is TGTGCCATCAGTGCGAGTACAGAAGAGACCCAGTACTTC. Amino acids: CAISASTEETQYF.

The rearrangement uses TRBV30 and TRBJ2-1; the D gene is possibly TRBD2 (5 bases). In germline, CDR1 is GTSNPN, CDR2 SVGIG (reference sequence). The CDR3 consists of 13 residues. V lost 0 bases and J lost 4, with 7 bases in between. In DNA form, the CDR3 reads TGTGCCTGGAGTGTGGGAGCTTACAATGAGCAGTTCTTC. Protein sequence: CAWSVGAYNEQFF.

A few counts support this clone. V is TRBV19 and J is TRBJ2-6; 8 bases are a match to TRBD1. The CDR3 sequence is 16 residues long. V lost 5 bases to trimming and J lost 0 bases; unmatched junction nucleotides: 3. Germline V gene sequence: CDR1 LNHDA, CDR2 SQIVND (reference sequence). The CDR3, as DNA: TGTGCCAGTAGTCACGACAGGGGCTCTGGGGCCAACGTCCTGACTTTC. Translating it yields CASSHDRGSGANVLTF.

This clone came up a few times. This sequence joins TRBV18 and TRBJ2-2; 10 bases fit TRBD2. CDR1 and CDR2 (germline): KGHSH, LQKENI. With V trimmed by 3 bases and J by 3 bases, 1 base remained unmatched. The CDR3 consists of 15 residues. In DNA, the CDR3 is TGTGCCAGCTCACCTCTAGCGGGGGACACCGGGGAGCTGTTTTTT. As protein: CASSPLAGDTGELFF.

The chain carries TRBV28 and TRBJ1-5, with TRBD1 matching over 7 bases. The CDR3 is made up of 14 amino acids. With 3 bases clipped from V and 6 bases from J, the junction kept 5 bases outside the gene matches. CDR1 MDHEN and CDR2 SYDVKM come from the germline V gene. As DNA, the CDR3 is TGTGCCAGCAGTTTGGTAAGGGGGCTTCAGCCCCAGCATTTT. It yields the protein CASSLVRGLQPQHF.

CDR3 protein: CAWSHMAGTGPEKLFF. The CDR3 DNA reads TGTGCCTGGAGCCATATGGCCGGGACAGGGCCTGAAAAACTGTTTTTT. V gene TRBV30 combines with J gene TRBJ1-4, with 9 positions matching TRBD1. The J segment lost 7 bases and the V segment lost 3 bases, leaving 12 bases of the junction unmatched. The CDR3 consists of 16 residues. Germline CDR1 and CDR2: GTSNPN and SVGIG (reference sequence).